This T cell receptor beta chain stems from a study of T cell repertoires in cytomegalovirus infection. Study as a whole: Both a matching HLA type and CMV infection were indicated by public TCR beta signatures.

CDR3 length: 15 residues. V lost 2 bases and J lost 0, with 8 bases in between. TCRdb passed the reads through MiXCR, listing each CDR3 protein once. The table lists some 220,000 distinct CDR3 sequences, roughly 6.5% of them singletons, with more than 5.5% in the top ten. Study-level points and caveats: Based on cumulative public TCR beta family frequency, carriers of CMV plus the relevant HLA were identified. The response measured ex vivo was dominated by TCR beta clonotypes (HLA-C-restricted and CMV-specific).

This clonotype was detected many times. The antigen remains undetermined. Sequencing input: PBMCs. The sequence was collected from a human donor in good health (CMV status not recorded). Some clones in this sample may be carry-over from other donors' samples. The chain links TRBV12-3 or TRBV12-4 to TRBJ1-3; the D is unclear. Written as DNA, the CDR3 is TGTGCCAGCAGTTTATCCGGATCCTCTGGAAACACCATATATTTT. This sequence encodes CASSLSGSSGNTIYF.